The next 27 T cell receptor beta chains were all read from a single sample in a study of cytomegalovirus exposure and HLA in healthy donors. PCR used 60 Vbeta primers and 13 Jbeta primers. This table comes from immunoSEQ multiplex PCR, and its TCRdb copy is limited to in-frame clones, with some not included. The repertoire holds about 100,000 clones, around four fifths seen once, with about 4% in the top ten. Sequencing was performed on PBMCs. These receptors came from a man aged 35-49 years in good health and CMV-seronegative.

The chain recombines TRBV15 with TRBJ2-3, with D unclear. Looked up from germline, CDR1 is LNHNV and CDR2 is YYDKDF (reference sequence). V gave up 4 bases and J gave up 0 bases, with 14 bases separating them. This CDR3 comprises 16 residues. CDR3 nucleotide sequence: TGTGCCACCAGCATCCTGACTGTTACTAGCACAGATACGCAGTATTTT. Translating it yields CATSILTVTSTDTQYF. The whole variable domain, remainder taken from reference TRBV15 and TRBJ2-3, is DAMVIQNPRYQVTQFGKPVTLSCSQTLNHNVMYWYQQKSSQAPKLLFHYYDKDFNNEADTPDNFQSRRPNTSFCFLDIRSPGLGDTAMYLCATSILTVTSTDTQYFGPGTRLTVL.

This clone was seen once. J is TRBJ2-1 and V is TRBV5-4; 10 bases are a match to TRBD2. This CDR3 contains 15 residues. CDR1 and CDR2 from the germline V gene are SGHNT and YYREEE (reference sequence). Unmatched junction bases numbered 8, after V lost 4 bases and J lost 7 bases. DNA for the CDR3: TGTGCCAGCAGCAGGGAGCGGGGGGGCTGGAATGAGCAGTTCTTC. This sequence encodes CASSRERGGWNEQFF.

The V and J genes are TRBV6-5 and TRBJ1-2, with a weak D call TRBD1 (5 bases). CDR3 size: 13 residues. Looked up from germline, CDR1 is MNHEY and CDR2 is SVGAGI. V was cut by 7 bases and J by 2 bases, with 11 bases left in between. The CDR3 DNA reads TGTGCCAGCATTGGGGCGGAAAACTATGGCTACACCTTC. This gives the protein CASIGAENYGYTF.

The genes are TRBV5-6 and TRBJ1-1; D is undetermined. There are 12 residues in the CDR3. Trimming took 2 bases from V and 8 from J, leaving 10 bases between them. CDR1 is SGHDT and CDR2 is YYEEEE in the germline V gene. This CDR3 reads CASSFGNWEAFF. CDR3 sequence (DNA): TGTGCCAGCAGCTTCGGGAATTGGGAAGCTTTCTTT.

J is TRBJ2-3 and V is TRBV4-1, with a tentative D call TRBD1 (6 bases). Trimming removed 0 bases from V and 4 bases from J, with 14 bases in between. Germline V CDR1 and CDR2: MGHRA, YSYEKL. This CDR3 comprises 16 residues. Here the CDR3 DNA reads TGCGCCAGCAGCCAAGAGGGGGCCCCTGGGGCAGATACGCAGTATTTT. It encodes CASSQEGAPGADTQYF.

This clone was detected only once. The rearrangement joins TRBV28 to TRBJ2-7; 7 bases map to TRBD1. The germline V gene has CDR1 MDHEN and CDR2 SYDVKM. The CDR3 runs to 15 residues. With 2 bases clipped from V and 0 bases from J, the junction kept 4 bases outside the gene matches. The CDR3 coding sequence is TGTGCCAGCAGTTTAGCCAGGGGGTTCTCCTACGAGCAGTACTTC. Its protein is CASSLARGFSYEQYF.

Comment on this clone: At one of its ends the junction is not consistent with the germline gene, which may arise from a read error. The chain uses TRBV7-9 and TRBJ2-1; D not resolved. Germline CDR1 reads SEHNR; CDR2 reads FQNEAQ (reference sequence). This CDR3 contains 12 residues. CDR3 coding DNA: TGTTCCAGCAGCTCCCAGTACAATGAGCAGTTCTTC. Protein sequence: CSSSSQYNEQFF.

The CDR3 sequence: CASSGFSGGAGETQYF. The CDR3 DNA sequence: TGTGCCAGCAGTGGGTTTAGCGGGGGGGCCGGGGAGACCCAGTACTTC. The gene calls are TRBV28 and TRBJ2-5; 11 nucleotides line up with TRBD2. V dropped 5 bases and J dropped 5; count of bases not matched to a gene: 10. CDR1 and CDR2 from the germline V gene are MDHEN and SYDVKM. The CDR3 is made up of 16 amino acids.

The chain combines TRBV5-4 with TRBJ2-3, with 8 bases lining up with TRBD2. This CDR3 contains 15 residues. Germline CDR1 is SGHNT and CDR2 is YYREEE (reference sequence). After removal of 4 bases from V and 6 bases from J, the junction contained 10 bases not matched to a gene. CDR3 sequence: CASSTNGGAEDTQYF. CDR3 nucleotides: TGTGCCAGCAGCACCAACGGGGGGGCCGAGGATACGCAGTATTTT.

The chain links TRBV7-3 to TRBJ1-2; D remains unclear. In germline, CDR1 is SGHTA, CDR2 FQGTGA. The CDR3 runs to 18 residues. The ends were cut back, 5 bases at V and 2 bases at J, with 24 bases in the middle. CDR3 residues: CASSPNNLAGYGNYGYTF. The CDR3 DNA reads as TGTGCCAGCAGCCCGAACAACCTGGCGGGGTACGGGAACTATGGCTACACCTTC.

The CDR3 here is CASSLVVTEGSEQYV. The CDR3 DNA follows: TGTGCCAGCAGCTTGGTGGTGACGGAGGGCTCCGAGCAGTACGTC. The V and J genes are TRBV5-5 and TRBJ2-7; weak D call: TRBD2 (6 bases). Trimming pared 0 bases from V and 6 bases from J, leaving 16 bases between. The germline V gene has CDR1 SGHKS and CDR2 YYEKEE (reference sequence). CDR3 length: 15 amino acids.

In this sample, this clone turned up once. This sequence joins TRBV19 and TRBJ1-5, with 7 bases matching TRBD1. CDR1 LNHDA and CDR2 SQIVND come from the germline V gene (reference sequence). J lost 9 bases, V lost 4 bases, and 15 bases had no gene match. The CDR3 runs to 16 residues. CDR3 amino acids: CASSTDRDDLGWPQHF. The CDR3, as DNA: TGTGCCAGTAGTACCGACAGGGATGACCTCGGTTGGCCCCAGCATTTT.

This chain links TRBV7-2 with TRBJ1-1; TRBD1 is a possible D gene (6 bases). With 6 bases removed from V and 6 bases from J, the gap between germline ends came to 14 bases. Germline-derived CDR1 and CDR2 are SGHTA and FQGNSA. The CDR3 contains 13 residues. The CDR3 reads CASSSLPGAEAFF. CDR3 DNA sequence: TGTGCCAGCAGTTCGCTCCCAGGGGCTGAAGCTTTCTTT.

The chain recombines TRBV2 with TRBJ1-2; maybe TRBD1 (5 bases). CDR1 and CDR2 (germline): SNHLY, FYNNEI. The CDR3 is 14 amino acids. V was pared by 1 base and J by 4 bases, with 10 bases between. Here the CDR3 DNA reads TGTGCCAGCAGTGAAGACAGGTATCTCTATGGCTACACCTTC. As protein: CASSEDRYLYGYTF. Combining the CDR3 with reference TRBV2 and TRBJ1-2 gives the whole variable domain EPEVTQTPSHQVTQMGQEVILRCVPISNHLYFYWYRQILGQKVEFLVSFYNNEISEKSEIFDDQFSVERPDGSNFTLKIRSTKLEDSAMYFCASSEDRYLYGYTFGSGTRLTVV.

This clone showed up just once. The chain employs TRBV5-1 and TRBJ1-2; D is ambiguous. The CDR3 spans 14 residues. The germline V gene encodes CDR1 SGHRS and CDR2 YFSETQ. The V and J ends lost 0 bases and 3 bases respectively, with 9 bases between them. CDR3 sequence: CASSLGGSDYGYTF. The CDR3 DNA is TGCGCCAGCAGCTTGGGAGGGTCTGACTATGGCTACACCTTC.

The V and J genes are TRBV27 and TRBJ2-5; TRBD2 matches at 8 bases. Trimming at V came to 6 bases and at J to 1 base, leaving 4 bases not matched to a gene. This CDR3 spans 14 amino acids. Germline lookup yields CDR1 MNHEY and CDR2 SMNVEV (reference sequence). CDR3 DNA: TGTGCCAGCAGCATCGGGGGGGCCCAAGAGACCCAGTACTTC. It yields the protein CASSIGGAQETQYF.

The genes are TRBV5-6 and TRBJ2-3; 7 bases align to TRBD1. From germline, CDR1 is SGHDT and CDR2 YYEEEE. The CDR3 sequence is 14 residues long. V lost 6 bases and J lost 5; bases outside the gene matches: 9. The CDR3 DNA follows: TGTGCCAGCACCCTGACAGGGTTCGGAGATACGCAGTATTTT. Translation: CASTLTGFGDTQYF.

CDR3 region: CASSLRSEQYF. DNA for the CDR3: TGTGCCAGCAGTTTACGGAGCGAGCAGTACTTC. The chain recombines TRBV6-5 with TRBJ2-7, with D unresolved. V was shortened by 4 bases and J by 6 bases, with 7 bases between the two germline ends. The CDR3 length is 11 residues. From germline, CDR1 is MNHEY and CDR2 SVGAGI.

The chain links TRBV10-2 to TRBJ2-7; 8 bases fit TRBD1. Germline V gives CDR1 WSHSY, CDR2 SAAADI. This CDR3 region has 14 residues. With 7 bases clipped from V and 3 bases from J, the junction kept 8 bases outside the gene matches. The CDR3 nucleotides are TGCGCCAGCACCGGACAGGGTGAAAACTACGAGCAGTACTTC. Its protein is CASTGQGENYEQYF.

This clone was seen only once. V gene TRBV6-1 combines with J gene TRBJ1-1; TRBD1 is a possible D gene (5 bases). V lost 4 bases and J lost 8, with 17 bases in between. CDR3 size: 14 residues. The germline gives CDR1 MNHNS, CDR2 SASEGT. The CDR3 DNA reads as TGTGCCAGCAGTGGCCAGGGCCGGTCCTTCGAAGCTTTCTTT. Translated: CASSGQGRSFEAFF.

The J gene is TRBJ1-2, the V gene TRBV4-3; TRBD1 might be the D (6 bases). The CDR3 is 16 residues long. V was pared by 1 base and J by 1 base, with 13 bases between. Germline V gene lookup returns CDR1 LGHNA and CDR2 YSLEER. The CDR3 coding sequence is TGCGCCAGCAGCCAAGGCAGGGGAAGGGGTAACTATGGCTACACCTTC. Translated: CASSQGRGRGNYGYTF.

This chain joins TRBV11-2 and TRBJ2-5; possibly TRBD1 for D (6 bases). V shed 5 bases and J shed 4 bases, with 14 bases lying between them. CDR1 SGHAT and CDR2 FQNNGV come from the germline V gene. The CDR3 sequence is 14 residues long. The CDR3 protein is CASSPTTGTETQYF. The CDR3 nucleotides are TGTGCCAGCAGCCCGACCACAGGGACAGAGACCCAGTACTTC.

This rearrangement joins TRBV2 to TRBJ2-6, with 8 bases aligning to TRBD1. Per germline, CDR1 SNHLY and CDR2 FYNNEI. Trimming cost V 7 bases and J 1 base; bases outside gene matches: 12. The CDR3 has 18 amino acids. The CDR3 here is CASKPGQVLRSGANVLTF. For the CDR3, the DNA is TGTGCCAGCAAACCGGGACAGGTTCTTCGTTCTGGGGCCAACGTCCTGACTTTC.

This chain links TRBV10-2 with TRBJ2-3, with 8 bases aligning to TRBD2. The trim removed 6 bases at V and 9 bases at J, leaving 8 bases unmatched. The CDR3 loop spans 13 amino acids. Germline values: CDR1 WSHSY, CDR2 SAAADI. CDR3 amino acids: CASRAAGGETQYF. As DNA, the CDR3 is TGCGCCAGCAGGGCAGCCGGGGGGGAAACGCAGTATTTT.

J is TRBJ1-1 and V is TRBV29-1; D ambiguous. The CDR3 totals 11 residues. Between the trimmed V and J ends, which lost 6 bases and 5 bases, there was a span of 10 bases. The germline V gene encodes CDR1 SQVTM and CDR2 ANQGSEA. The CDR3 reads CSVGTNTEAFF. The CDR3, as DNA: TGCAGCGTAGGAACTAATACTGAAGCTTTCTTT.

V is TRBV7-9 and J is TRBJ2-3, with D possibly matching TRBD2 (6 bases). CDR1 is SEHNR and CDR2 is FQNEAQ in the germline V gene (reference sequence). V lost 3 bases, J lost 4 bases, and 11 bases lay in between. The CDR3 has 14 amino acids. The CDR3 nucleotides are TGTGCCAGCAGCTTGGGGGGTAGGGCAGATACGCAGTATTTT. Protein: CASSLGGRADTQYF.

Regarding this clone: A read error may account for a junction end that differs from germline. This chain joins TRBV7-9 and TRBJ2-7; D gene ambiguous. The germline V gene encodes CDR1 SEHNR and CDR2 FQNEAQ (reference sequence). There are 15 residues in the CDR3. The CDR3 DNA follows: TGTTCCAGCAGCCCCTCCCCCGAGGCCTCCTACGAGCAGTACTTC. Amino acids: CSSSPSPEASYEQYF.